This T cell receptor (beta chain) comes out of a study of blood T cell repertoires in COVID-19. Overall study context: Sites across the United States, Italy and Spain contributed samples from acute and convalescent COVID-19.

The ends lost 4 bases at V and 6 bases at J; junction bases unmatched: 11. The CDR3 runs 15 residues. Germline values: CDR1 SNHLY, CDR2 FYNNEI. The study recruited people aged about 18 to 90 years across about 25 US areas. Participants were placed into cohorts based on the clinical history they reported. The table came from immunoSEQ multiplex PCR; TCRdb's copy has only in-frame clones and leaves some out. The sample comprises around 150,000 clones, more than 75% of which are singletons, and about 6% rests with the top ten. This rearrangement joins TRBV2 to TRBJ1-2; TRBD1 matches 7 bases. Sequencing was carried out using PBMCs or T cells enriched from blood (not recorded which). The sequence was collected from a man aged 35 to 55 who had recovered from COVID-19. The CDR3: CASSATGTELNGYTF. The CDR3 DNA reads TGTGCCAGCAGTGCCACCGGGACAGAGTTAAATGGCTACACCTTC. The full variable domain, its missing parts supplied by reference TRBV2 and TRBJ1-2, is EPEVTQTPSHQVTQMGQEVILRCVPISNHLYFYWYRQILGQKVEFLVSFYNNEISEKSEIFDDQFSVERPDGSNFTLKIRSTKLEDSAMYFCASSATGTELNGYTFGSGTRLTVV.